The sequence of this T cell receptor (beta chain) was determined in a study of identical twins. Per the germline V gene, CDR1 is MDHEN and CDR2 is SYDVKM. V gave up 6 bases and J gave up 14 bases, with 19 bases separating them. CDR3 length equals 12 residues. Each CDR3 protein gets one entry after TCRdb re-called the 5' RACE reads with MiXCR. This table has around 670,000 distinct CDR3 sequences, 5.5% to 6.5% appearing once. Sequencing was performed on naive T cells sorted from blood. The TCR comes from a young man in good health. The chain joins TRBV28 to TRBJ1-1; D is undetermined. The chain's CDR3 is CASSLGPRKPFF. CDR3 in DNA: TGTGCCAGCAGCCTCGGCCCCCGCAAGCCCTTCTTT.